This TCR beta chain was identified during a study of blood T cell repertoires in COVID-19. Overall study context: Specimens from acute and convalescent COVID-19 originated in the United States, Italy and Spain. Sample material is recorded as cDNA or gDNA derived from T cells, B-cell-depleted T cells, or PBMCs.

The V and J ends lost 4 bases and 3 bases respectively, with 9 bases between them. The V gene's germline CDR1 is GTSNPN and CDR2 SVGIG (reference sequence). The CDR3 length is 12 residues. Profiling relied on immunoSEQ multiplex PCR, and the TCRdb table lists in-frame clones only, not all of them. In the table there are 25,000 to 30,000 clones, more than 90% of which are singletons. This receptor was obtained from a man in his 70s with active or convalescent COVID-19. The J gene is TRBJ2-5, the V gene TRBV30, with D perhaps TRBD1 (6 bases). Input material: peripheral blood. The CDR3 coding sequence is TGTGCCTGGACCCGGGACAAAGAGACCCAGTACTTC. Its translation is CAWTRDKETQYF.